Presented here are 14 T cell receptor beta chains from one specimen sequenced in a study of response to subunit inactivated influenza vaccine (dated by TCRdb to the late 2010s). Library creation used RT-PCR. Reads for this sample came from an Illumina HiSeq 2500. In-frame beta chains were kept once TCRdb had trimmed the public reads at Q25 with fastp and called clones with MiXCR. Rows are combined by CDR3 protein, so each entry shows the most common genes and DNA. Here the sample has 800,000 or so distinct CDR3 sequences; 21% occur a single time. The top ten hold around 9.6% of the sample. The sequencing here drew on PBMCs from blood, taken less than 6 days after vaccination. All receptors derive from a man between 50 and 59 years old who received an inactivated influenza vaccine. Donor details come from another sample of the same person, matched by shared clones.

This sequence joins TRBV24-1 and TRBJ2-3; unclear D gene. This CDR3 comprises 16 residues. Trimming took off 3 bases at V and 2 bases at J, with 14 bases between the two ends. Germline V gives CDR1 KGHDR, CDR2 SFDVKD. The CDR3 region is CATSDPLGGYTDTQYF. CDR3 DNA sequence: TGTGCCACCAGTGATCCGCTCGGCGGCTACACAGATACGCAGTATTTT.

This clonotype appeared many times. This chain connects TRBV12-3 or TRBV12-4 to TRBJ2-1; TRBD1 aligns across 8 bases. CDR3 length equals 11 residues. V lost 4 bases and J lost 14; bases outside the gene matches: 4. CDR3 bases: TGTGCCAGCAGTTCGACAGGGGTAAAGTTCTTC. It yields the protein CASSSTGVKFF.

The chain is built from TRBV6-1 and TRBJ2-1; D is tentatively TRBD1 or TRBD2 (5 bases each). CDR3 length: 16 residues. Trimming removed 4 bases from V and 4 bases from J, with 17 bases in between. Germline V gene sequence: CDR1 MNHNS, CDR2 SASEGT. The CDR3: CASSGSGTGRYNEQFF. In DNA form, the CDR3 reads TGTGCCAGCAGTGGGTCAGGGACGGGGAGATACAATGAGCAGTTCTTC.

The J gene is TRBJ1-6, the V gene TRBV6-1; 10 positions agree with TRBD1. The CDR3 spans 15 residues. With V trimmed by 6 bases and J by 7 bases, 6 bases remained unmatched. Germline V CDR1 and CDR2: MNHNS, SASEGT. The CDR3 spells CASRRQGAVNSPLHF. Written as DNA, the CDR3 is TGTGCCAGCAGACGACAGGGGGCAGTGAATTCACCCCTCCACTTT.

In its sample, this clonotype was seen a few times. This rearrangement joins TRBV5-6 to TRBJ2-7; the match to TRBD1 covers 7 bases. V was pared by 0 bases and J by 2 bases, with 5 bases of the junction left unmatched. The CDR3 runs to 15 residues. Germline assignment: CDR1 SGHDT and CDR2 YYEEEE. The CDR3: CASSLEPGGAYEQYF. In DNA form, the CDR3 reads TGTGCCAGCAGCTTGGAGCCAGGGGGTGCCTACGAGCAGTACTTC.

This clonotype was seen a few times. The chain employs TRBV5-1 and TRBJ2-5, with a weak D call TRBD1 (6 bases). Germline-derived CDR1 and CDR2 are SGHRS and YFSETQ. The CDR3 has 15 residues. V gave up 3 bases and J gave up 5 bases, with 17 bases separating them. This CDR3 is CASSSYPGVRETQYF. In nucleotides, the CDR3 is TGCGCCAGCAGCTCGTACCCAGGGGTACGGGAGACCCAGTACTTC.

This chain joins TRBV20-1 and TRBJ1-1, with D uncertain. Germline CDR1 and CDR2: DFQATT and SNEGSKA (reference sequence). This CDR3 is 14 amino acids long. V dropped 0 bases and J dropped 1 base, with 9 bases sitting between them. CDR3 region: CSARDVGRNTEAFF. Here the CDR3 DNA reads TGCAGTGCTAGAGACGTCGGACGGAACACTGAAGCTTTCTTT.

The chain is built from TRBV11-2 and TRBJ2-7, with a weak D call TRBD1 (5 bases). V was trimmed by 5 bases and J by 0 bases, leaving 11 bases between them. Germline V lookup: CDR1 SGHAT, CDR2 FQNNGV. The CDR3 is made up of 14 amino acids. The CDR3 sequence: CASSASDNSYEQYF. The CDR3 nucleotides read TGTGCCAGCAGCGCTTCGGACAACTCCTACGAGCAGTACTTC.

A remark on this clonotype: A clone one base away is much larger, so this may be a read error. The chain combines TRBV7-9 with TRBJ2-2; a possible D gene is TRBD2 (6 bases). V lost 5 bases and J lost 2, with 15 bases in between. Germline CDR1 SEHNR, CDR2 FQNEAQ (reference sequence). The CDR3 contains 16 residues. Written as DNA, the CDR3 is TGTGCCAGCAGCCCGGGAATAGCGGCCAACACCGGGGAGCTGTTTTTT. This codes for CASSPGIAANTGELFF.

This clonotype was seen repeatedly, ten times or more. The CDR3 DNA is TGTGCCAGCAGCTTAAACCAAGAGACCCAGTACTTC. Protein sequence: CASSLNQETQYF. The rearrangement links TRBV7-9 to TRBJ2-5; D gene ambiguous. The CDR3 length is 12 residues. V gave up 2 bases and J gave up 0 bases, with 1 base separating them. Germline V lookup: CDR1 SEHNR, CDR2 FQNEAQ (reference sequence).

This rearrangement joins TRBV12-5 to TRBJ2-5; 13 bases map to TRBD2. Germline assignment: CDR1 LGHNT and CDR2 FRNRAP. There are 19 residues in the CDR3. V lost 1 base, J lost 0 bases, and 8 bases stayed unmatched. The CDR3, as DNA: TGTGCTAGTGGTTTGGCCCCGGGACTAGCGGGGATGTACCAAGAGACCCAGTACTTC. Amino acid sequence: CASGLAPGLAGMYQETQYF.

This clonotype was detected only a few times. This chain links TRBV12-3 or TRBV12-4 with TRBJ2-5, with 9 bases that match TRBD2. J lost 3 bases, V lost 4 bases, and 6 bases had no gene match. The CDR3 consists of 15 residues. This CDR3 reads CASSSSSGEEETQYF. CDR3 DNA sequence: TGTGCCAGCAGTTCGTCTAGCGGGGAAGAAGAGACCCAGTACTTC.

The V and J genes are TRBV12-3 or TRBV12-4 and TRBJ2-5; the D gene could be TRBD1 or TRBD2 (5 bases each). The CDR3 length is 14 residues. The ends were cut back, 5 bases at V and 2 bases at J, with 12 bases in the middle. The CDR3 bases are TGTGCCAGCAGTCCGGGACGGGCGCAAGAGACCCAGTACTTC. Its translation: CASSPGRAQETQYF.

V gene TRBV5-1 combines with J gene TRBJ2-7; D gene ambiguous. V was shortened by 4 bases and J by 0 bases, with 14 bases between the two germline ends. Germline-derived CDR1 and CDR2 are SGHRS and YFSETQ. The CDR3 extends over 15 amino acids. CDR3 sequence (DNA): TGCGCCAGCAGCGAAATCGAAGGAAGCTCCTACGAGCAGTACTTC. Translating gives CASSEIEGSSYEQYF.